This T cell receptor (beta chain) was sequenced for a study of long-term antiretroviral therapy in people with HIV. Trimming shortened V by 1 base and J by 6 bases, and 12 bases separated the two germline ends. Germline-derived CDR1 and CDR2 are SGHDN and FVKESK. The CDR3 consists of 14 residues. As to this clone: Its antigen is not identified.

Whole-study results and caveats: Missing from the dataset were any data on ART adherence, viral resistance or therapy changes.

Each contributor possessed a minimum of one pre-ART and a minimum of two post-ART PBMC samples. The assay used was immunoSEQ (version v3.0), run at survey level. Per sample, sequencing targeted roughly 35,000-50,000 T-cell genomes. Sequencing used immunoSEQ multiplex PCR; TCRdb keeps in-frame clones, though not all of them. The table lists 25,000 to 35,000 clones, around 78% of them singletons, with about 9.3% in the top ten. This specimen was unsorted PBMCs, taken 1.5 years before starting antiretroviral therapy. This receptor was identified in a man younger than 35 with HIV. The chain recombines TRBV14 with TRBJ1-2; D possibly corresponds to TRBD1 (6 bases). CDR3 amino acids: CASSQVTGADGYTF. The CDR3 DNA sequence: TGTGCCAGCAGCCAAGTTACGGGGGCGGATGGCTACACCTTC. The full variable domain, in which reference TRBV14 and TRBJ1-2 provide the parts outside the CDR3, is EAGVTQFPSHSVIEKGQTVTLRCDPISGHDNLYWYRRVMGKEIKFLLHFVKESKQDESGMPNNRFLAERTGGTYSTLKVQPAELEDSGVYFCASSQVTGADGYTFGSGTRLTVV.